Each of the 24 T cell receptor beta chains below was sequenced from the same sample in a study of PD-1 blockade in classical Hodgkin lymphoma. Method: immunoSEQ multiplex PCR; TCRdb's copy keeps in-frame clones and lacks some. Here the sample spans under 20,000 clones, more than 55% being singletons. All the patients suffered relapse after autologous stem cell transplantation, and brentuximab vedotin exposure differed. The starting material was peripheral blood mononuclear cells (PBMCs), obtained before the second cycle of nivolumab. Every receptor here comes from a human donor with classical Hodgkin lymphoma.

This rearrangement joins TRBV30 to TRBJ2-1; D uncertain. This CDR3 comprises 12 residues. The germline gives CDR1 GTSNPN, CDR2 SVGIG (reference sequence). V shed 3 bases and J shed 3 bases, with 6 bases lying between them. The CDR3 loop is CAWREDYNEQFF. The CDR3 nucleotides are TGTGCCTGGAGAGAGGACTACAATGAGCAGTTCTTC.

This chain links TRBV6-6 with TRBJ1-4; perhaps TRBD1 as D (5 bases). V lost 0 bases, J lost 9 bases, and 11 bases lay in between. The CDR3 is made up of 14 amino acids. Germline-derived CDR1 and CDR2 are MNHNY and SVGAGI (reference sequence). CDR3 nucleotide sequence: TGTGCCAGCAGTTACTCAGGGGATGGGAAAAAACTGTTTTTT. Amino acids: CASSYSGDGKKLFF.

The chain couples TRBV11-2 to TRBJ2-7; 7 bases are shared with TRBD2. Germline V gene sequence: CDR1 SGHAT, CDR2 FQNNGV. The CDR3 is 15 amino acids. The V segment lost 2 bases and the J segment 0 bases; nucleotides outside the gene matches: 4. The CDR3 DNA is TGTGCCAGCAGCTTATACGGCGGGGGCTCCTACGAGCAGTACTTC. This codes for CASSLYGGGSYEQYF.

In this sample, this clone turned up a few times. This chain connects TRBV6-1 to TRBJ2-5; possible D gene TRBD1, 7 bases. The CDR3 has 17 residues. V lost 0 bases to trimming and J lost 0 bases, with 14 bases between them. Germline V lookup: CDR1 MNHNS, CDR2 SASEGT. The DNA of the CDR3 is TGTGCCAGCAGTGAAGCGTCTACCAGGGGGGACCAAGAGACCCAGTACTTC. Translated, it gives CASSEASTRGDQETQYF.

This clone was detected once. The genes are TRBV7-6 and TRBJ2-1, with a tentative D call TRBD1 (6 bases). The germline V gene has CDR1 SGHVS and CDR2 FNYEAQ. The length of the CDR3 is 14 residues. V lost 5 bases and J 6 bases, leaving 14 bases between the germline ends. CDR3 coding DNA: TGTGCCAGCAGCGTGGGGATACAGGGCAATGAGCAGTTCTTC. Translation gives CASSVGIQGNEQFF.

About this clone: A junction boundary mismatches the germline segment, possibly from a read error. The CDR3 here is CASSLDRLQETQYF. Written as DNA, the CDR3 is TGTGCCAGCAGTTTAGACAGACTCCAAGAGACCCAGTACTTC. This sequence joins TRBV7-6 and TRBJ2-5; TRBD1 is a possible D gene (5 bases). The CDR3 spans 14 residues. Germline CDR1 and CDR2: SGHVS and FNYEAQ. The whole variable domain, filled in from reference TRBV7-6 and TRBJ2-5, reads GAGVSQSPRYKVTKRGQDVALRCDPISGHVSLYWYRQALGQGPEFLTYFNYEAQQDKSGLPNDRFSAERPEGSISTLTIQRTEQRDSAMYRCASSLDRLQETQYFGPGTRLLVL.

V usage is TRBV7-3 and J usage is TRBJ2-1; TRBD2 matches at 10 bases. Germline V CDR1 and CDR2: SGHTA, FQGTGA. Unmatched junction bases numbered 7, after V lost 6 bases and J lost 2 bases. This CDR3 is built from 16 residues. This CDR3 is CASSPTGLATYNEQFF. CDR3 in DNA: TGTGCCAGCAGTCCGACGGGACTAGCGACCTACAATGAGCAGTTCTTC.

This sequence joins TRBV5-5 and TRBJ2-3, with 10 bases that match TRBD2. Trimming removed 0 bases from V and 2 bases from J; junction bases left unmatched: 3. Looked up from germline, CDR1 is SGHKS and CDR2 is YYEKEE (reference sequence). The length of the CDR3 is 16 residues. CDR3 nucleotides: TGTGCCAGCAGCTTGGGAACTAGCGGGGTCACAGATACGCAGTATTTT. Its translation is CASSLGTSGVTDTQYF.

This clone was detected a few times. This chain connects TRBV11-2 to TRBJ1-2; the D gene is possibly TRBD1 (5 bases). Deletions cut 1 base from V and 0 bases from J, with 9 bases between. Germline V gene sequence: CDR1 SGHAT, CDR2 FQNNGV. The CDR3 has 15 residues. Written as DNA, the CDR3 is TGTGCCAGCAGCTTAGCAGGGAGTCCTAACTATGGCTACACCTTC. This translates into CASSLAGSPNYGYTF. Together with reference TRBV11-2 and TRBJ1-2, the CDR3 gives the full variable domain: EAGVAQSPRYKIIEKRQSVAFWCNPISGHATLYWYQQILGQGPKLLIQFQNNGVVDDSQLPKDRFSAERLKGVDSTLKIQPAKLEDSAVYLCASSLAGSPNYGYTFGSGTRLTVV.

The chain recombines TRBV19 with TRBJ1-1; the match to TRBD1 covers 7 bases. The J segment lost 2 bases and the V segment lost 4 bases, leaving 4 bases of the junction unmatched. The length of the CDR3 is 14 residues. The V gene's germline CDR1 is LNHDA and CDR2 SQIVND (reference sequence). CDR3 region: CASSTTGFNTEAFF. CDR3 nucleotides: TGTGCCAGTAGTACGACAGGGTTTAACACTGAAGCTTTCTTT.

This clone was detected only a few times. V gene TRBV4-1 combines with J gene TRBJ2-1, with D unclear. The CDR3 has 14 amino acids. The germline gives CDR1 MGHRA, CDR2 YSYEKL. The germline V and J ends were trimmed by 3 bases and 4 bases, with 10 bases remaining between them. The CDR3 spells CASSQALGYNEQFF. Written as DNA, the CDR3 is TGCGCCAGCAGCCAGGCCCTGGGGTACAATGAGCAGTTCTTC.

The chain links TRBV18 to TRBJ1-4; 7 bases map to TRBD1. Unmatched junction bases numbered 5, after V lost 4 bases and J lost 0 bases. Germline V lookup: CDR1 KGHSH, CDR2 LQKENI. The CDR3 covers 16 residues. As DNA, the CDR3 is TGTGCCAGCTCACGGGACAGCGGCGCAACTAATGAAAAACTGTTTTTT. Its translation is CASSRDSGATNEKLFF.

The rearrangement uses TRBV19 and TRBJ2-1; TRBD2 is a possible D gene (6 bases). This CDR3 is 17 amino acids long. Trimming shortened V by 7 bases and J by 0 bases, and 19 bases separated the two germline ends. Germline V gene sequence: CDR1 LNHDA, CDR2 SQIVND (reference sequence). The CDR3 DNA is TGTGCCAGTACCCAAAGTCGGGACTTTAACTCCTACAATGAGCAGTTCTTC. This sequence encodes CASTQSRDFNSYNEQFF.

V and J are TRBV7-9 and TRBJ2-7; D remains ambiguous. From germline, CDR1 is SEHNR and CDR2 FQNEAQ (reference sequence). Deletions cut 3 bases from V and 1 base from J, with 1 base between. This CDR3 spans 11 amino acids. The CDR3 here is CASSLSYEQYF. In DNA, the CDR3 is TGTGCCAGCAGCTTGTCCTACGAGCAGTACTTC.

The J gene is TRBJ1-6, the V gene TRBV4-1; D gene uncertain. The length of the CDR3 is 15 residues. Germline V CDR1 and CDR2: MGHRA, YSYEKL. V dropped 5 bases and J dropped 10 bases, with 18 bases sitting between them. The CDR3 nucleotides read TGCGCCAGCAGCTCCCCCGCGGGAGGGAAATCACCCCTCCACTTT. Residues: CASSSPAGGKSPLHF.

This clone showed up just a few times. The CDR3: CASSTGLAGGPTYEQYF. CDR3 DNA: TGTGCCAGCAGCACGGGACTAGCGGGAGGGCCGACCTACGAGCAGTACTTC. The gene calls are TRBV13 and TRBJ2-7; the match to TRBD2 covers 16 bases. V shed 5 bases and J 2 bases; nucleotides not matched to a gene: 6. CDR1 and CDR2 (germline): PRHDT, FYEKMQ (reference sequence). The CDR3 is 17 residues long.

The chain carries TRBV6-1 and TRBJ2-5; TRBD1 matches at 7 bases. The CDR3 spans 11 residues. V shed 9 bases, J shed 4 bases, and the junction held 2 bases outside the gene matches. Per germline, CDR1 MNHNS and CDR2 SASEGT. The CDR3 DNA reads TGTGCCAGTACAGGGGTAGAGACCCAGTACTTC. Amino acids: CASTGVETQYF.

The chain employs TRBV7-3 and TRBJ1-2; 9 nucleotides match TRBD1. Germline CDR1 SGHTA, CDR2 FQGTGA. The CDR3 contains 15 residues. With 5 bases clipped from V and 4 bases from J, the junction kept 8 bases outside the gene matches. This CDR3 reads CASSVSGTGLYGYTF. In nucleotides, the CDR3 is TGTGCCAGCAGCGTCTCCGGGACAGGGCTCTATGGCTACACCTTC.

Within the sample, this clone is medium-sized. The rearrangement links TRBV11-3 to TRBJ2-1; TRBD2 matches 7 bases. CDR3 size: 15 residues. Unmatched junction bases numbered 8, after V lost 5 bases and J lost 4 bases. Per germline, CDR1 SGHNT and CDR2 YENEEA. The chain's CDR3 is CASSPGVGGYNEQFF. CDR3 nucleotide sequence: TGTGCCAGCAGCCCCGGGGTGGGGGGGTACAATGAGCAGTTCTTC.

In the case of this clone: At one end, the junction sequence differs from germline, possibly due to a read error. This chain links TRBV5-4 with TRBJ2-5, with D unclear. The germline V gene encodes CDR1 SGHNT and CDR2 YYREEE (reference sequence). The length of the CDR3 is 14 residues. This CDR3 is CASSYPEHQKTQYF. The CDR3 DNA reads TGTGCCAGCAGCTATCCGGAACACCAAAAGACCCAGTACTTC.

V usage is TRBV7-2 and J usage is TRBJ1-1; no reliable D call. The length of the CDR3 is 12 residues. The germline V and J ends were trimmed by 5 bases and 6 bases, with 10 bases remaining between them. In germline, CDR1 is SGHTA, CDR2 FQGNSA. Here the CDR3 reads CASSLRNPEAFF. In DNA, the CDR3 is TGTGCCAGCAGCCTCAGAAACCCTGAAGCTTTCTTT.

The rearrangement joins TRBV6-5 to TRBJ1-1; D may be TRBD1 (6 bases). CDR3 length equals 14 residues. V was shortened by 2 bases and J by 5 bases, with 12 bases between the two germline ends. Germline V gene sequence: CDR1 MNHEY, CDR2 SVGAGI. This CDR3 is CASSYGGALTEAFF. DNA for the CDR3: TGTGCCAGCAGTTACGGGGGGGCCCTTACTGAAGCTTTCTTT.

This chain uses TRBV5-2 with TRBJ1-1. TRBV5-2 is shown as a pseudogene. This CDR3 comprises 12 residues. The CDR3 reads CASSLVWSEAFF. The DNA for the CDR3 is TGTGCCAGCAGCTTAGTGTGGTCCGAAGCTTTCTTT.

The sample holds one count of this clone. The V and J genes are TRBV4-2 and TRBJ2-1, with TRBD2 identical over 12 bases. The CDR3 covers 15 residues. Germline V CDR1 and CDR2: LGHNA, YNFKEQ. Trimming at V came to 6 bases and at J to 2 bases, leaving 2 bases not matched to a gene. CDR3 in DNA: TGTGCCAGCAGAAGACTAGCGGGAGCCTACAATGAGCAGTTCTTC. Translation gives CASRRLAGAYNEQFF.